The clone carrying this TCR beta chain was detected ten times or more. From the RT-PCR reads, TCRdb called clonotypes with MiXCR, one entry per CDR3 protein. The sample includes about 780,000 distinct CDR3 sequences, approximately 18% of them seen just once. The sample is drawn from a study of response to subunit inactivated influenza vaccine. Germline V gene lookup returns CDR1 MNHEY and CDR2 SMNVEV (reference sequence). This CDR3 region has 15 residues. V shed 5 bases and J 6 bases; nucleotides not matched to a gene: 8. The V and J genes are TRBV27 and TRBJ2-7, with 12 bases aligning to TRBD1. Here the sequenced sample was PBMCs from blood, taken 5 days after vaccination. The clonotype was recovered from a middle-aged man who received an inactivated influenza vaccine. The CDR3 bases are TGTGCCAGCAGTCCCGGGACAGGGGGCAGGGGCGAGCAGTACTTC. Its protein product is CASSPGTGGRGEQYF.